A selection of T cell receptor beta chains follows, all from one sample in a study of cytomegalovirus exposure and HLA in healthy donors. The protocol was immunoSEQ multiplex PCR, while the TCRdb copy is restricted to in-frame clones and leaves out a portion. The sample comprises 130,000 or so clones, around three quarters of which are singletons, and roughly 5.2% rests with the top ten. The specimen was PBMCs. Receptor source: a man aged 18 to 30 in good health and CMV-seropositive. Each CDR3 is given with its conserved first and last residue. A D gene is named only where the DNA matches it firmly. The size entry is marked missing in some rows and otherwise reads once, few, many or a size class.

CDR3 DNA	CDR3 protein	V gene	J gene	clone size	D gene
TGTGCCAGCAGCTTGGGGGGGGTTGGGGAGACCCAGTACTTC	CASSLGGVGETQYF	TRBV5-8	TRBJ2-5	.	.
TGTGCCAGCAGACCCCTAGCGGGAGGGGACAATGAGCAGTTCTTC	CASRPLAGGDNEQFF	TRBV5-4	TRBJ2-1	.	TRBD2
TGCGCCAGCAGCTTGGACAGGGGGGGAGATACGCAGTATTTT	CASSLDRGGDTQYF	TRBV5-1	TRBJ2-3	.	.
TGTGCCAGCAGCTCCAATCGGAGTAGCGTTCGAACCGGGGAGCTGTTTTTT	CASSSNRSSVRTGELFF	TRBV5-6	TRBJ2-2	once	.
TGCGCCAGCAGCCAAGGTAGCTGGGTACCGGACACTGAAGCTTTCTTT	CASSQGSWVPDTEAFF	TRBV4-1	TRBJ1-1	.	.
TGTGCCAGCAGCTTTGGGACAATTCAGCCCCAGCATTTT	CASSFGTIQPQHF	TRBV7-9	TRBJ1-5	.	.
TGTGCCAGAAGCTTGGCGCGGGGGCCTGAAGCTTTCTTT	CARSLARGPEAFF	TRBV5-3	TRBJ1-1	.	.
TGTTCCAGCAGCTACCCCAGGGGGGAGCTGTTTTTT	CSSSYPRGELFF	TRBV7-9	TRBJ2-2	.	.
TGTGCCAGCAGTGCACTTAGCGGTATCACTGAAGCTTTCTTT	CASSALSGITEAFF	TRBV6-1	TRBJ1-1	.	.
TGTGCCAGCTCACCGTATACAGGGATTAGCAATCAGCCCCAGCATTTT	CASSPYTGISNQPQHF	TRBV18	TRBJ1-5	.	.
TGCGCCAGCAGCTTGGACGACAGGGGGTCTGGAAACACCATATATTTT	CASSLDDRGSGNTIYF	TRBV5-1	TRBJ1-3	.	TRBD1
TGTGCCAGCAGTTCCGGGACTGACTCCTACGAGCAGTACTTC	CASSSGTDSYEQYF	TRBV27	TRBJ2-7	.	.
TGTGCCAGCAGCTACAGGGGGAGCTCTGGGGCCAACGTCCTGACTTTC	CASSYRGSSGANVLTF	TRBV7-6	TRBJ2-6	few	TRBD1
TGTGCCAGCAGCCAAGATGGGGAGGAGAGCACTGAAGCTTTCTTT	CASSQDGEESTEAFF	TRBV14	TRBJ1-1	.	.
TGTGCCAGCACCAATGAACGGGACAGTTCCTCCTATGGCTACACCTTC	CASTNERDSSSYGYTF	TRBV28	TRBJ1-2	few	TRBD1
TGTGCCAGTAGTATATCCCCCGTTGGCGGGGGTTCCTACAATGAGCAGTTCTTC	CASSISPVGGGSYNEQFF	TRBV19	TRBJ2-1	once	TRBD2
TGCGCCAGCAGCCCGACAGATAACTATGGCTACACCTTC	CASSPTDNYGYTF	TRBV5-1	TRBJ1-2	.	.
TGTGCCAGCAGCCCCTGGGGCTCCAGCACAGATACGCAGTATTTT	CASSPWGSSTDTQYF	TRBV7-9	TRBJ2-3	.	.
TGTGCCAGCAGTCCTAGCGGGTATACGCAGTATTTT	CASSPSGYTQYF	TRBV6-1	TRBJ2-3	.	TRBD2
TGTGCCAGCAGCGTAGTGGGCAGGGGGAACACTGAAGCTTTCTTT	CASSVVGRGNTEAFF	TRBV9	TRBJ1-1	few	.
TGTGCCAGCAGTGAAAACAGGGGTTACACCTTC	CASSENRGYTF	TRBV6-1	TRBJ1-2	.	TRBD1
TGTGCCAGCAGCTTACCTAGCGGGGGACCGAGCACAGATACGCAGTATTTT	CASSLPSGGPSTDTQYF	TRBV7-2	TRBJ2-3	few	TRBD2
TGTGCCAGCAGCCGTAATGGGCGAGGGAAAGCTTTCTTT	CASSRNGRGKAFF	TRBV7-2	TRBJ1-1	.	.
TGTGCCAGCAGTGATCAGCGGGGGGGTGACGAGCAGTACTTC	CASSDQRGGDEQYF	TRBV6-6	TRBJ2-7	.	TRBD2
TGTGCCAGCAGTTTGATCAACCCCGGACAGGGATATGGCTACACCTTC	CASSLINPGQGYGYTF	TRBV28	TRBJ1-2	once	TRBD1
TGTGCCAGCAGTGAAGTGCTGGACAGGGTTTTCTTT	CASSEVLDRVFF	TRBV6-1	TRBJ1-4	.	TRBD1
TGTGCCAGCAGCTTGGAAGCGAGCAATCAGCCCCAGCATTTT	CASSLEASNQPQHF	TRBV5-6	TRBJ1-5	.	.
TGTGCCAGCAGTCGGACAGGGGGCCCCAACTCCTATAATTCACCCCTCCACTTT	CASSRTGGPNSYNSPLHF	TRBV2	TRBJ1-6	.	TRBD1
TGTGCCAGCAGCCACGGGACAGCCAGAGGATATGGCTACACCTTC	CASSHGTARGYGYTF	TRBV5-4	TRBJ1-2	.	TRBD1
TGTGCCAGCAGCTTAGGGCATCACCGGGACAGGATCTACAATGAGCAGTTCTTC	CASSLGHHRDRIYNEQFF	TRBV7-9	TRBJ2-1	.	TRBD1
TGTGCCAGCAGCTCGGACGGGGGTGAGACCCAGTACTTC	CASSSDGGETQYF	TRBV11-2	TRBJ2-5	once	.
TGCGCCAGCAGCTCATCCGGACAGGGGAGAGGAGCTTTCTTT	CASSSSGQGRGAFF	TRBV5-1	TRBJ1-1	.	TRBD1
TGTGCCAGTAATTACGGGACAGTTAGCAATCAGCCCCAGCATTTT	CASNYGTVSNQPQHF	TRBV6-5	TRBJ1-5	.	TRBD1
TGTGCCAGCAGGTTATTGGAACTAGCGGGAGGGCCGGGGCAGTTCTTC	CASRLLELAGGPGQFF	TRBV7-8	TRBJ2-1	.	TRBD2
TGTGCCAGCAGGGGAGCTAGACCAACTGAAGCTTTCTTT	CASRGARPTEAFF	TRBV5-4	TRBJ1-1	few	.
TGCGCCAGCAGCTTGGAACCTACAGAGAACACTGAAGCTTTCTTT	CASSLEPTENTEAFF	TRBV5-1	TRBJ1-1	.	.
TGTGCCAGCAGCTTAGCGACGGGGGGGTCCGGGGAGCTGTTTTTT	CASSLATGGSGELFF	TRBV7-2	TRBJ2-2	.	TRBD2
TGTGCCACCGCGGGGGAAAAACTGTTTTTT	CATAGEKLFF	TRBV11-1	TRBJ1-4	.	.
TGTGCCAGCAGCCCCGGGACAGGGGTTCAGGTCATTCAGTACTTC	CASSPGTGVQVIQYF	TRBV11-2	TRBJ2-4	few	TRBD1
TGCGCCAGCAGCCAGGACAGGAGGTCAACCTCCACCGGGGAGCTGTTTTTT	CASSQDRRSTSTGELFF	TRBV4-1	TRBJ2-2	.	TRBD1
TGTGCCAGCAGTCCATATCGGAAAAGCCGGGACAGGGGAAATCAGCCCCAGCATTTT	CASSPYRKSRDRGNQPQHF	TRBV27	TRBJ1-5	few	TRBD1
TGTGCCCCGCAAAGACAGGGCAAGGCACCTTGCAACTCTGGAAACACCATATATTTT	CAPQRQGKAPCNSGNTIYF	TRBV19	TRBJ1-3	.	TRBD1
TGTGCCAGCAGCCAGACCAGGACAGGGGAAATCCAGCATTTT	CASSQTRTGEIQHF	TRBV6-5	TRBJ1-5	.	TRBD1
TGTGCCAGTAGTAGGGTTGAGCGGGGGGCCTACAATGAGCAGTTCTTC	CASSRVERGAYNEQFF	TRBV19	TRBJ2-1	.	TRBD2
TGTGCCAGCAGTTACTCCGGGACTAGCGGCCCGCTAGAGCAGTTCTTC	CASSYSGTSGPLEQFF	TRBV6-5	TRBJ2-1	medium-sized	TRBD2
TGTGCCAGTAGTATTTATGGTTCAGGCCTCTACGAGCAGTACTTC	CASSIYGSGLYEQYF	TRBV19	TRBJ2-7	.	.